This entry lists 19 T cell receptor beta chains sequenced from one sample in a study of cytomegalovirus exposure and HLA in healthy donors. The protocol was immunoSEQ multiplex PCR, while the TCRdb copy is restricted to in-frame clones and leaves out a portion. This sample has about 64,000 clones, with 85% to 95% found just once. Sequencing used PBMCs. These receptors were obtained from a woman aged 18-29 years in good health and CMV-seropositive.

The CDR3 DNA sequence: TGTGCCGTGGCAGAGAACACCGGGGAGCTGTTTTTT. Residues: CAVAENTGELFF. The rearrangement links TRBV28 to TRBJ2-2; no clear D gene. The germline gives CDR1 MDHEN, CDR2 SYDVKM. The CDR3 contains 12 residues. Trimming left V 11 bases short and J 1 base short, with 8 bases between.

The rearrangement uses TRBV10-1 and TRBJ2-1, with D possibly being TRBD2 (6 bases). CDR1 and CDR2 from the germline V gene are WNHNN and SYGVQD (reference sequence). The length of the CDR3 is 16 residues. V lost 3 bases and J lost 2, with 14 bases in between. As DNA, the CDR3 is TGCGCCAGCAGTGATCTCAGCGGGCCGACCTACAATGAGCAGTTCTTC. Encoded protein: CASSDLSGPTYNEQFF.

The chain joins TRBV6-4 to TRBJ2-2, with unresolved D. The CDR3 has 13 residues. Per germline, CDR1 MRHNA and CDR2 SNTAGT. V lost 0 bases and J lost 4, with 3 bases in between. CDR3 residues: CASSDSSTGELFF. CDR3 DNA sequence: TGTGCCAGCAGTGACTCTAGCACCGGGGAGCTGTTTTTT.

The V and J genes are TRBV27 and TRBJ2-2, with D unclear. Germline CDR1 MNHEY, CDR2 SMNVEV (reference sequence). Trimming took 3 bases from V and 4 from J, leaving 15 bases between them. The CDR3 is made up of 16 amino acids. CDR3 loop: CASSFGDPGGTGELFF. CDR3 bases: TGTGCCAGCAGTTTCGGCGACCCAGGTGGCACCGGGGAGCTGTTTTTT.

V and J are TRBV6-5 and TRBJ2-1; the match to TRBD1 covers 8 bases. The CDR3 covers 14 residues. CDR1 MNHEY and CDR2 SVGAGI come from the germline V gene. Trimming cost V 5 bases and J 7 bases; bases outside gene matches: 7. The CDR3 here is CASSARQGRNEQFF. CDR3 coding DNA: TGTGCCAGCAGTGCTCGACAGGGGAGGAATGAGCAGTTCTTC.

The V call is TRBV7-8, the J call TRBJ1-4; no clear D. The V end was cut by 5 bases, the J end by 4 bases, with 11 bases between. CDR1 is SGHVS and CDR2 is FQNEAQ in the germline V gene. The CDR3 runs to 14 residues. The CDR3 region is CASSPTELNEKLFF. The CDR3 DNA reads TGTGCCAGCAGCCCAACAGAGCTTAATGAAAAACTGTTTTTT.

This clone appeared a single time. The V call is TRBV7-2, the J call TRBJ1-4, with a weak D call TRBD1 (5 bases). Germline assignment: CDR1 SGHTA and CDR2 FQGNSA. V was clipped by 2 bases and J by 0 bases, with 13 bases between them. The CDR3 has 17 residues. The CDR3 protein is CASSLRWRGATNEKLFF. CDR3 in DNA: TGTGCCAGCAGCTTACGCTGGAGGGGAGCAACTAATGAAAAACTGTTTTTT.

The rearrangement links TRBV27 to TRBJ2-2, with TRBD2 matching 10 bases. The CDR3 length is 15 residues. Germline CDR1 is MNHEY and CDR2 is SMNVEV (reference sequence). V trimming: 4 bases; J trimming: 7 bases; junction bases outside the gene matches: 6. CDR3 coding DNA: TGTGCCAGCAGTTCGCTAGCGGGAGCGGTCGGGGAGCTGTTTTTT. It is translated as CASSSLAGAVGELFF.

The chain couples TRBV7-9 to TRBJ2-5; weak D call: TRBD1 (5 bases). CDR3 size: 17 residues. Germline CDR1 is SEHNR and CDR2 is FQNEAQ (reference sequence). Trimming left V 5 bases short and J 5 bases short, with 24 bases between. The CDR3 here is CASSPEVSKGLRETQYF. The CDR3 DNA reads as TGTGCCAGCAGCCCAGAGGTCTCCAAGGGGCTCAGGGAGACCCAGTACTTC.

The rearrangement joins TRBV13 to TRBJ1-1; the D is unclear. Trimming stripped 0 bases from V and 6 bases from J, with 8 bases between. Germline loops: CDR1 PRHDT, CDR2 FYEKMQ (reference sequence). This CDR3 is built from 13 residues. CDR3 region: CASSLGRTPEAFF. The CDR3 DNA reads TGTGCCAGCAGCTTAGGAAGAACTCCTGAAGCTTTCTTT.

This sequence joins TRBV6-1 and TRBJ1-1, with D perhaps TRBD1 (6 bases). Deletions cut 7 bases from V and 2 bases from J, with 11 bases between. This CDR3 contains 13 residues. Germline-derived CDR1 and CDR2 are MNHNS and SASEGT. The CDR3 sequence: CASTAGDNTEAFF. CDR3 DNA: TGTGCCAGCACGGCAGGGGACAACACTGAAGCTTTCTTT.

V is TRBV4-3 and J is TRBJ2-1, with 9 positions matching TRBD1. This CDR3 is built from 16 residues. V lost 0 bases, J lost 8 bases, and 8 bases stayed unmatched. Germline V CDR1 and CDR2: LGHNA, YSLEER. The CDR3 sequence is CASSQDRDRVGDEQFF. The CDR3 DNA follows: TGCGCCAGCAGCCAAGATAGGGACAGGGTCGGGGATGAGCAGTTCTTC.

This chain uses TRBV28 with TRBJ1-1; TRBD1 is a possible D gene (6 bases). CDR3 size: 14 residues. Trimming pared 5 bases from V and 4 bases from J, leaving 14 bases between. CDR1 MDHEN and CDR2 SYDVKM come from the germline V gene. The CDR3 spells CASSVDRPTTEAFF. The CDR3 nucleotides are TGTGCCAGCAGTGTAGACAGGCCAACCACTGAAGCTTTCTTT.

J is TRBJ2-2 and V is TRBV18; the match to TRBD2 covers 8 bases. J lost 2 bases, V lost 4 bases, and 6 bases had no gene match. Germline V gene sequence: CDR1 KGHSH, CDR2 LQKENI. The CDR3 loop spans 16 amino acids. The CDR3 bases are TGTGCCAGCTCACTCGGAAGCGGGAGTAACACCGGGGAGCTGTTTTTT. Residues: CASSLGSGSNTGELFF.

The chain couples TRBV28 to TRBJ1-5; D is undetermined. The V end was cut by 8 bases, the J end by 1 base, with 18 bases between. Germline V gives CDR1 MDHEN, CDR2 SYDVKM. The CDR3 contains 16 residues. This CDR3 reads CASSPLASLSNQPQHF. The CDR3 DNA is TGTGCCAGCTCCCCCCTAGCTAGTCTGAGCAATCAGCCCCAGCATTTT.

V is TRBV29-1 and J is TRBJ1-1; tentative D call: TRBD1 (5 bases). Germline loops: CDR1 SQVTM, CDR2 ANQGSEA. The CDR3 has 14 amino acids. Trimming cost V 8 bases and J 0 bases, with 16 bases left between them. CDR3: CSLSNPDMNTEAFF. The CDR3 nucleotides read TGCAGCCTATCGAACCCGGACATGAACACTGAAGCTTTCTTT.

V gene TRBV1 combines with J gene TRBJ1-2. TRBV1 constitutes a pseudogene. This CDR3 contains 16 residues. The CDR3 DNA sequence: TGCACCAGCAGCCAGGGGCTTCGGGACTCTAACTATGGCTACACCTTC. Its translation: CTSSQGLRDSNYGYTF.

CDR3 bases: TGCGCCAGCAGCTTAGAGGGTGTCGGTGAGCAGTTCTTC. It translates to CASSLEGVGEQFF. This sequence joins TRBV5-1 and TRBJ2-1, with D possibly TRBD2 on 5 matching bases. The CDR3 length is 13 residues. V lost 2 bases, J lost 9 bases, and 12 bases lay in between. Germline CDR1 is SGHRS and CDR2 is YFSETQ.

This chain links TRBV20-1 with TRBJ1-4; no reliable D call. The germline V and J ends were trimmed by 3 bases and 7 bases, with 6 bases remaining between them. Germline CDR1 DFQATT, CDR2 SNEGSKA (reference sequence). There are 11 residues in the CDR3. The CDR3 protein is CSASLLEKLFF. The CDR3 region has the DNA TGCAGTGCTAGCCTACTTGAAAAACTGTTTTTT.